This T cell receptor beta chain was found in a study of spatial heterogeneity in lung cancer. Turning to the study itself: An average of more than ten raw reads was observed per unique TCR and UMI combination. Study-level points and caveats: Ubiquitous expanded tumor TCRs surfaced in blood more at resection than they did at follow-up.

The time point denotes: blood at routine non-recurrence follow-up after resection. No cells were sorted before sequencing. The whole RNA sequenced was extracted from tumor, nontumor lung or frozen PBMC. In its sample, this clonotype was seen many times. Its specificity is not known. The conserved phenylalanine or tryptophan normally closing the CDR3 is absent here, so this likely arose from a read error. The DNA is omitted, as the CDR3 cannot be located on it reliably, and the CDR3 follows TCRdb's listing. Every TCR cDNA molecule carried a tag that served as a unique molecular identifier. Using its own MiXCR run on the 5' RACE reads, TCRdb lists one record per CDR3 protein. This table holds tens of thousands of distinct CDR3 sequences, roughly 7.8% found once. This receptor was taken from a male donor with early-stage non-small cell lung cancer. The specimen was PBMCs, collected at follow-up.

Here the CDR3 reads CASSLGIVASRPV. The chain joins TRBV5-1 to TRBJ2-3; TRBD1 is the table's D call and was not checked against the DNA. Germline V lookup: CDR1 SGHRS, CDR2 YFSETQ. A total of 13 residues make up the CDR3, ends included.